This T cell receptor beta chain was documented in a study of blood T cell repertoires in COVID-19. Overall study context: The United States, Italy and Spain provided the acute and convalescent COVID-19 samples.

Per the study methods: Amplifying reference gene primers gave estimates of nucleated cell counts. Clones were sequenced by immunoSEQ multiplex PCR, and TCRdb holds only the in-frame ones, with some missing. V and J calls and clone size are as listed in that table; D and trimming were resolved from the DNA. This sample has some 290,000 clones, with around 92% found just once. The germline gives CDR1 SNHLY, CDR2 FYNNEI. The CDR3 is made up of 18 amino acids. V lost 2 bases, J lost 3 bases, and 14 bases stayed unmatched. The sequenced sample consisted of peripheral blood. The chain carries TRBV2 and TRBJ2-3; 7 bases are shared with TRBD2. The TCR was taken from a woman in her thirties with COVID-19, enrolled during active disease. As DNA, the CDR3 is TGTGCCAGCAGTGAATATTATTTTGGGGGGGGGAAAACAGATACGCAGTATTTT. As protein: CASSEYYFGGGKTDTQYF. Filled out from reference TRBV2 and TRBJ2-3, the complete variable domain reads EPEVTQTPSHQVTQMGQEVILRCVPISNHLYFYWYRQILGQKVEFLVSFYNNEISEKSEIFDDQFSVERPDGSNFTLKIRSTKLEDSAMYFCASSEYYFGGGKTDTQYFGPGTRLTVL.